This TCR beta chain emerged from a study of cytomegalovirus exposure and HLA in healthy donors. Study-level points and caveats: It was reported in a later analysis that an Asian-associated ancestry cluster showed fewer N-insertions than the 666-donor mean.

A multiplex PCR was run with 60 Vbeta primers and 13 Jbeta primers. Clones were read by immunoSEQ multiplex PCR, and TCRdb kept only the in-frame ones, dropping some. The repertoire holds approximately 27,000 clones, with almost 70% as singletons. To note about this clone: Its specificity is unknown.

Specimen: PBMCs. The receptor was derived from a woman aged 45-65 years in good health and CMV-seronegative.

The CDR3 spells CASSLTVQVARSGADTQYF. The CDR3 DNA reads TGTGCCAGCAGCTTAACTGTACAAGTAGCGCGGAGTGGGGCAGATACGCAGTATTTT. This chain uses TRBV7-2 with TRBJ2-3; D possibly corresponds to TRBD2 (5 bases). The CDR3 consists of 19 residues. V was shortened by 2 bases and J by 4 bases, with 25 bases between the two germline ends. Germline loops: CDR1 SGHTA, CDR2 FQGNSA.